One and the same sample provided the 5 T cell receptor beta chains below, sequenced in a study of neurological immune-mediated disorders. A single record per CDR3 protein comes from TCRdb applying MiXCR to the 5' RACE reads. The table has 50,000 to 55,000 distinct CDR3 sequences, 9% to 12% seen once. Material: PBMCs. The origin of the receptors is a man between 65 and 85 years old with HTLV-1-associated myelopathy (HAM/TSP).

This clonotype occurred many times. The chain employs TRBV18 and TRBJ2-3, with D possibly being TRBD1 or TRBD2 (6 bases each). The CDR3 length is 14 residues. Germline V gives CDR1 KGHSH, CDR2 LQKENI. Trimming took 2 bases from V and 6 from J, leaving 12 bases between them. The CDR3 nucleotides read TGTGCCAGCTCACCAAACAGGGAGGACGATACGCAGTATTTT. Translating gives CASSPNREDDTQYF.

This clonotype was recorded many times. This sequence joins TRBV7-9 and TRBJ2-5; possibly TRBD2 for D (7 bases). This CDR3 is built from 15 residues. V was shortened by 5 bases and J by 7 bases, with 20 bases between the two germline ends. The V gene's germline CDR1 is SEHNR and CDR2 FQNEAQ (reference sequence). CDR3 coding DNA: TGTGCCAGCAGCCGGGGGGCCGGGGCAGCCGTGACCCAGTACTTC. Its translation is CASSRGAGAAVTQYF.

This clonotype was counted at least ten times. The chain couples TRBV12-3 or TRBV12-4 to TRBJ2-1, with D maybe TRBD2 (6 bases). Trimming took off 6 bases at V and 2 bases at J, with 14 bases between the two ends. CDR3 length: 15 residues. The CDR3 here is CASRSPGSPYNEQFF. The CDR3 nucleotides read TGTGCCAGCAGGTCGCCCGGGAGTCCCTACAATGAGCAGTTCTTC.

This clonotype was seen many times. The gene calls are TRBV14 and TRBJ1-6; possible D gene TRBD1, 5 bases. The germline V and J ends were trimmed by 0 bases and 7 bases, with 7 bases remaining between them. Germline lookup yields CDR1 SGHDN and CDR2 FVKESK. The CDR3 totals 14 residues. CDR3 sequence (DNA): TGTGCCAGCAGCCAAGATTGGGGGAATTCACCCCTCCACTTT. It is translated as CASSQDWGNSPLHF.

This clonotype has at least ten counts. The chain carries TRBV11-2 and TRBJ2-6; unclear D gene. CDR1 is SGHAT and CDR2 is FQNNGV in the germline V gene. Trimming removed 2 bases at V and 4 bases at J, with 9 bases between. This CDR3 contains 15 residues. For the CDR3, the DNA is TGTGCCAGCAGCTTAATGGTTTACGGGGCCAACGTCCTGACTTTC. Translating gives CASSLMVYGANVLTF.